This is a list of T cell receptor beta chains from one sample in a study of cytomegalovirus exposure and HLA in healthy donors. Using immunoSEQ multiplex PCR, the repertoire was profiled, and TCRdb retains in-frame clones only, with some absent. The sample has 190,000 or so clones; about 76% are singletons. The sample taken for sequencing was PBMCs. Source of these receptors: a male donor in good health and CMV-seropositive. CDR3s include the opening cysteine and the closing phenylalanine or tryptophan. A D gene is named only where the DNA matches it firmly. Size is omitted from some rows. Given values are once, few, many or a class for expanded clones.

d_call,j_call,v_call,clone_size,cdr3_nt,cdr3_aa
TRBD2,TRBJ2-1,TRBV10-3,.,TGTGCCATCAGCCAGGACGGCGCGGGTAGCGGGATTCCCCAGGAGTTCTTC,CAISQDGAGSGIPQEFF
.,TRBJ2-5,TRBV27,.,TGTGCCAGCAGTTTATCGCAAAGGGGGCAAGAGACCCAGTACTTC,CASSLSQRGQETQYF
.,TRBJ1-1,TRBV11-3,.,TGTGCCAGCAGCCAAGGGGCTCGGACAAAGAACACTGAAGCTTTCTTT,CASSQGARTKNTEAFF
TRBD1,TRBJ1-4,TRBV2,.,TGTGCCAGCTTTCGACAGGGAACAACTAATGAAAAACTGTTTTTT,CASFRQGTTNEKLFF
TRBD1,TRBJ2-7,TRBV19,.,TGTGCCAGTAGTCCACCAGGGGGACCCTACGAGCAGTACTTC,CASSPPGGPYEQYF
TRBD1,TRBJ1-4,TRBV10-3,.,TGTGCCATCCGGGACAGCATAAATGAAAAACTGTTTTTT,CAIRDSINEKLFF
TRBD1,TRBJ2-5,TRBV6-5,.,TGTGCCAGCAGTTACTCGAGTAGCAGGGGGGAGACCCAGTACTTC,CASSYSSSRGETQYF
TRBD1,TRBJ2-2,TRBV18,.,TGTGCCAGCTCACCACCGACAGGGTATCACACCGGGGAGCTGTTTTTT,CASSPPTGYHTGELFF
TRBD2,TRBJ2-3,TRBV11-2,few,TGTGCCAGCAGCTACGCAGTACCGGGACTAGCGGGAGAAGATACGCAGTATTTT,CASSYAVPGLAGEDTQYF
TRBD2,TRBJ2-1,TRBV7-9,.,TGTGCCAGCAGCTCCCTAGCGGTCAATGAGCAGTTCTTC,CASSSLAVNEQFF
TRBD2,TRBJ2-1,TRBV28,.,TGTGCCAGCAGCTACCTAGCGGGAGTCCTCGATGAGCAGTTCTTC,CASSYLAGVLDEQFF
.,TRBJ2-1,TRBV15,.,TGTGCCACCAGCACAGAAGGACACTTTGAGCAGTTCTTC,CATSTEGHFEQFF
TRBD1,TRBJ1-4,TRBV7-7,once,TGTGCCAGCAGCCGAACAGGGGATGGTGAAAAACTGTTTTTT,CASSRTGDGEKLFF
.,TRBJ1-5,TRBV10-3,.,TGTGCCATCAGCGGACAGTCCCGGCAGCCCCAGCATTTT,CAISGQSRQPQHF
TRBD1,TRBJ1-2,TRBV30,.,TGTGCCTGGAGTGTACAAGGGGGCGGCTATGGCTACACCTTC,CAWSVQGGGYGYTF
.,TRBJ1-3,TRBV29-1,.,TGCAGCGTTATGACACGCGGAAACACCATATATTTT,CSVMTRGNTIYF
.,TRBJ2-4,TRBV6-5,.,TGTGCCAGCAGTTACTCGACCGAGGTAGCCAAAAACATTCAGTACTTC,CASSYSTEVAKNIQYF
TRBD2,TRBJ2-2,TRBV19,once,TGTGCCAGTAGTCCGTGGCTAGCGGGAGATCGCGGGGAGCTGTTTTTT,CASSPWLAGDRGELFF
TRBD2,TRBJ2-3,TRBV6-1,once,TGTGCCAGCTCCGAGCGGGAGGGCCCAGATACGCAGTATTTT,CASSEREGPDTQYF
TRBD1,TRBJ2-5,TRBV5-6,few,TGTGCCAGCAGCCGTGACAGGGTCCAAGAGACCCAGTACTTC,CASSRDRVQETQYF
.,TRBJ2-2,TRBV5-6,few,TGTGCCAGCAGCTTGGGGTTCGGCGGGGAGCTGTTTTTT,CASSLGFGGELFF
.,TRBJ2-1,TRBV9,.,TGTGCCAGCAGCGCACAGCCGGCCTTAGGGGCCAATGAGCAGTTCTTC,CASSAQPALGANEQFF
TRBD2,TRBJ2-1,TRBV28,few,TGTGCCAGCACCGTACCGGGACTAGCAACCGAGTCTGGTGAGCAGTTCTTC,CASTVPGLATESGEQFF
.,TRBJ1-6,TRBV27,few,TGTGCCAGCAGTTTCGAGTACCACAGCTCCTATAATTCACCCCTCCACTTT,CASSFEYHSSYNSPLHF
.,TRBJ2-3,TRBV11-3,.,TGTGCCAGCAGCTTAGGGACAGGAGGGAGTAGCACAGATACGCAGTATTTT,CASSLGTGGSSTDTQYF
TRBD2,TRBJ2-3,TRBV28,.,TGTGCCAGCAGTTACCTGACCGGGACTAGCGAGGCAGATACGCAGTATTTT,CASSYLTGTSEADTQYF
.,TRBJ1-2,TRBV6-4,.,TGTGCCAGCAGTGACTCAAGGGGCCGTTTTGCCACCTTC,CASSDSRGRFATF
TRBD1,TRBJ2-6,TRBV19,few,TGTGCCAGTAGTATCGAGGGACAGGGAAATTCTGGGGCCAACGTCCTGACTTTC,CASSIEGQGNSGANVLTF
.,TRBJ2-7,TRBV7-2,.,TGTGCCAGCAGCATAGGGGTAGGACAGCCTGTCTTCGGGGAGCAGTACTTC,CASSIGVGQPVFGEQYF
.,TRBJ2-1,TRBV7-8,.,TGTGCCAGCAGCTTGGGAGCGCACAATGAGCAGTTCTTC,CASSLGAHNEQFF
.,TRBJ1-2,TRBV25-1,.,TGTGCCAGCAGTGAAGTGAGGGGGGGTGGCATTGGCTACACCTTC,CASSEVRGGGIGYTF
.,TRBJ2-2,TRBV27,.,TGTGCCAGCAGCTGGACTACCCACACCGGGGAGCTGTTTTTT,CASSWTTHTGELFF
.,TRBJ2-7,TRBV21-1,.,TGTGCCAGCTCCAACAGGGTGAACGAGCAGTACTTC,CASSNRVNEQYF
TRBD1,TRBJ1-2,TRBV25-1,.,TGTGCCAGCAGTACTACAGGGGGTAGCTACACCTTC,CASSTTGGSYTF
TRBD2,TRBJ2-7,TRBV11-2,.,TGTGCCAGCAGCTTAGATCTAGCGGGAAGTTTTTACGAGCAGTACTTC,CASSLDLAGSFYEQYF